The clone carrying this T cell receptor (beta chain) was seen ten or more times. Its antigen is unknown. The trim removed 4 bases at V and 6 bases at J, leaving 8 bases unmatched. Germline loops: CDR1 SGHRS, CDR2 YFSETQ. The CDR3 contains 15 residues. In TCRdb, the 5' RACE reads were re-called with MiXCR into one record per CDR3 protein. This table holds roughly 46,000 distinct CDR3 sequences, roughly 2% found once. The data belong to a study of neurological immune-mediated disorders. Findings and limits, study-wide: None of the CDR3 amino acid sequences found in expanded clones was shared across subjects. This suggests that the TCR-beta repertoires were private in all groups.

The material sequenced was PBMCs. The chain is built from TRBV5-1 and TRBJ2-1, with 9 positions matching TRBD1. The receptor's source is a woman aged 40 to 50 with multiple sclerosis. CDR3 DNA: TGCGCCAGCAGCCTGGGCGGGGACAGGGTCAATGAGCAGTTCTTC. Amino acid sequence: CASSLGGDRVNEQFF.